A selection of T cell receptor beta chains follows, all from one sample in a study of shared T cell receptors in the human thymus. The method was immunoSEQ multiplex PCR; TCRdb's version includes in-frame clones alone and lacks a portion of them. Of about 380,000 clones listed, more than 85% are singletons. Specimen: thymocytes. All receptors derive from a human donor. Both conserved end residues are part of each CDR3. A D gene is named only where the DNA matches it firmly.

v_gene: TRBV7-2; d_gene: TRBD2; CDR3aa: CASSLPGLAGGFSNEQFF
v_gene: TRBV5-5; d_gene: TRBD2; CDR3aa: CASSLEREPTSLEQYF
v_gene: TRBV7-2; d_gene: .; CDR3aa: CASSLGGTSTNDFF
v_gene: TRBV28; d_gene: .; CDR3aa: CASSSPNNEKLFF
v_gene: TRBV29-1; d_gene: .; CDR3aa: CSVPWSTGELFF
v_gene: TRBV25-1; d_gene: .; CDR3aa: CASSELGEAFF
v_gene: TRBV5-6; d_gene: .; CDR3aa: CASSEGSSPNYGYTF
v_gene: TRBV6-1; d_gene: .; CDR3aa: CASSQGSDNQPQHF
v_gene: TRBV27; d_gene: .; CDR3aa: CASSWGSPDTQYF
v_gene: TRBV28; d_gene: .; CDR3aa: CASSYGGTPYEQYF
v_gene: TRBV15; d_gene: TRBD1; CDR3aa: CATSRYTGAPGEEQYF
v_gene: TRBV10-2; d_gene: .; CDR3aa: CASSGGSYEQYF
v_gene: TRBV14; d_gene: TRBD1; CDR3aa: CASSPGQASVEQYF
v_gene: TRBV20-1; d_gene: TRBD2; CDR3aa: CSAEEREPNF
v_gene: TRBV2; d_gene: TRBD2; CDR3aa: CASSEPGLAGLGEQYF
v_gene: TRBV7-9; d_gene: TRBD2; CDR3aa: CASSSGTSGILTYEQYF
v_gene: TRBV18; d_gene: .; CDR3aa: CASSPRGDTEAFF
v_gene: TRBV2; d_gene: .; CDR3aa: CASRETWFYEQYF
v_gene: TRBV7-3; d_gene: .; CDR3aa: CASSLIENTEAFF
v_gene: TRBV7-9; d_gene: .; CDR3aa: CASSLHPAYNEQFF
v_gene: TRBV21-1; d_gene: .; CDR3aa: CASSKLEGTGLQETQYF
v_gene: TRBV7-7; d_gene: .; CDR3aa: CASSLGGGGTDTQYF
v_gene: TRBV6-6; d_gene: .; CDR3aa: CATWGGTDAEAFF
v_gene: TRBV5-1; d_gene: .; CDR3aa: CASSFGSSPMSTEAFF
v_gene: TRBV27; d_gene: TRBD2; CDR3aa: CASSYVGTMYNEQFF
v_gene: TRBV28; d_gene: .; CDR3aa: CASSPPGNIDGTDTQYF
v_gene: TRBV28; d_gene: .; CDR3aa: CASQQPRGQGQETQYF
v_gene: TRBV4-2; d_gene: .; CDR3aa: CASSQEKWAARSYNEQFF
v_gene: TRBV30; d_gene: .; CDR3aa: CASPPDEQFF
v_gene: TRBV28; d_gene: .; CDR3aa: CASSRNTYGYTF
v_gene: TRBV5-8; d_gene: .; CDR3aa: CASSAYEQYF
v_gene: TRBV7-9; d_gene: .; CDR3aa: CASSPTVVTFTEAFF
v_gene: TRBV6-1; d_gene: TRBD2; CDR3aa: CASSERLADCEQFF
v_gene: TRBV7-6; d_gene: TRBD2; CDR3aa: CASSALLAGVETQYF
v_gene: TRBV12-5; d_gene: .; CDR3aa: CASGWDTGELFF
v_gene: TRBV28; d_gene: .; CDR3aa: CASSPGTYQETQYF
v_gene: TRBV7-3; d_gene: .; CDR3aa: CASSSGTSITDTQYF
v_gene: TRBV11-2; d_gene: TRBD1; CDR3aa: CASSRDRDYEQYF
v_gene: TRBV10-3; d_gene: TRBD1; CDR3aa: CATTGGQTNTEAFF
v_gene: TRBV5-1; d_gene: .; CDR3aa: CASRVGTDTQYF
v_gene: TRBV6-7; d_gene: .; CDR3aa: CASSPHPTGALSNQPQHF